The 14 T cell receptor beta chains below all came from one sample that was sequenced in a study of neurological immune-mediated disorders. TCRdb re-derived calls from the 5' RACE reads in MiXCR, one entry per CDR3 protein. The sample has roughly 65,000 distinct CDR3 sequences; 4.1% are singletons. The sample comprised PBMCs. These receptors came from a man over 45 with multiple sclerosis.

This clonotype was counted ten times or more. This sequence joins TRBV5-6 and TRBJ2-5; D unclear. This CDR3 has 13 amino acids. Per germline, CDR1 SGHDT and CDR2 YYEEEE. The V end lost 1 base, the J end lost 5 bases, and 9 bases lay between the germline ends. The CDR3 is CASSLTGWETQYF. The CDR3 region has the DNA TGTGCCAGCAGCTTGACGGGTTGGGAGACCCAGTACTTC.

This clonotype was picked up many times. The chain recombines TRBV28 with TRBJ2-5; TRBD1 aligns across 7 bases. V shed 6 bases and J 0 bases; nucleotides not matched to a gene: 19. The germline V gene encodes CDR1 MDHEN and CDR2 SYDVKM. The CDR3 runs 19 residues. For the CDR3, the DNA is TGTGCCAGCAGCTCGCCGATGGGACAGCGAATGTACAACCAAGAGACCCAGTACTTC. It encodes CASSSPMGQRMYNQETQYF.

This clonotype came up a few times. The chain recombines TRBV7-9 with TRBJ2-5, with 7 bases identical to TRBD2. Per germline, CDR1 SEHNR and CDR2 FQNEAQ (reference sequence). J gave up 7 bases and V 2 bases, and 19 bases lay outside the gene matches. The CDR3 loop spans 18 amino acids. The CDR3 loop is CASSLSRDGGSPRGTQYF. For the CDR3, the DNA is TGTGCCAGCAGCTTATCTAGGGACGGGGGGTCCCCGAGGGGGACCCAGTACTTC.

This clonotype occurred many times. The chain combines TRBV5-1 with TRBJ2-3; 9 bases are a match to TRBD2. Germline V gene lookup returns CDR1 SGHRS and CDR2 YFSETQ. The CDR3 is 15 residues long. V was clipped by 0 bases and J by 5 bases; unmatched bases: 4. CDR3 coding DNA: TGCGCCAGCAGCTTGGAGGTTAGCGGGGGAGATACGCAGTATTTT. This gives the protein CASSLEVSGGDTQYF.

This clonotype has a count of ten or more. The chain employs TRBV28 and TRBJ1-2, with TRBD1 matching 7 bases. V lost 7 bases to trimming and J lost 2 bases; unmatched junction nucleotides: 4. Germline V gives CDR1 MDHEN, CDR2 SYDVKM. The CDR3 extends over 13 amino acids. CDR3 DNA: TGTGCCAGCATACGACAGGGAAACTATGGCTACACCTTC. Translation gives CASIRQGNYGYTF.

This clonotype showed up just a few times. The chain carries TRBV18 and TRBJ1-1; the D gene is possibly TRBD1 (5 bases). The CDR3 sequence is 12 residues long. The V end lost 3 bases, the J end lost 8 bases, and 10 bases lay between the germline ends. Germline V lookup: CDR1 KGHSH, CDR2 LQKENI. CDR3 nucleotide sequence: TGTGCCAGCTCACCGGGGCCCTCCGAAGCTTTCTTT. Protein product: CASSPGPSEAFF. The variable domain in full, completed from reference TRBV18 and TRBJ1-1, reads NAGVMQNPRHLVRRRGQEARLRCSPMKGHSHVYWYRQLPEEGLKFMVYLQKENIIDESGMPKERFSAEFPKEGPSILRIQQVVRGDSAAYFCASSPGPSEAFFGQGTRLTVV.

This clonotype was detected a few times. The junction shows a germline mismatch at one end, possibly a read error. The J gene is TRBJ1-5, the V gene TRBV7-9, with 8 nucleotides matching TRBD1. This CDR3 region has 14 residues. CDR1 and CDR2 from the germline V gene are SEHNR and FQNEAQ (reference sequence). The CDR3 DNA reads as TGTGCCAGCAGCCCAGGACAGGGAAGTCAGCCCCAGAATTTT. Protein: CASSPGQGSQPQNF.

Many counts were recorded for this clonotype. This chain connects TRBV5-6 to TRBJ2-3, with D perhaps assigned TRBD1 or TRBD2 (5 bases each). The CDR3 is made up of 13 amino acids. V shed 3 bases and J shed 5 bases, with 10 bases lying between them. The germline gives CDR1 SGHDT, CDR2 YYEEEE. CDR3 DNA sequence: TGTGCCAGCAGCTGGGGGTTCGAAGATACGCAGTATTTT. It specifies CASSWGFEDTQYF.

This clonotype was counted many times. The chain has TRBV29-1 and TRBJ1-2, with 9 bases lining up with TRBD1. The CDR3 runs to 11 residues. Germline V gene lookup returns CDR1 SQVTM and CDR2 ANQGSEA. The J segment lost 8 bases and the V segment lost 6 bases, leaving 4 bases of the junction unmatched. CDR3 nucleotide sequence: TGCAGCGTGGGACAGGGCGGGGGCTACACCTTC. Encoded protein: CSVGQGGGYTF.

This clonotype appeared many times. Written as DNA, the CDR3 is TGTGCCACCCGGAATCTAGCGCTCGGCAACTCCTACGAGCAGTACGTC. Protein sequence: CATRNLALGNSYEQYV. The gene calls are TRBV21-1 and TRBJ2-7; TRBD2 was called by the table and not checked on the DNA. TRBV21-1 is assigned pseudogene status. CDR3 size: 16 residues.

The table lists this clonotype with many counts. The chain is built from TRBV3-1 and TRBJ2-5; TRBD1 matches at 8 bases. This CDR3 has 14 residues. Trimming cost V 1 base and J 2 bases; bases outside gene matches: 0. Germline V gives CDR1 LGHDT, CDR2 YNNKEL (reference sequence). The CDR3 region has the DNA TGTGCCAGCAGCCAAGGACAGGGGCAAGAGACCCAGTACTTC. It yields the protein CASSQGQGQETQYF.

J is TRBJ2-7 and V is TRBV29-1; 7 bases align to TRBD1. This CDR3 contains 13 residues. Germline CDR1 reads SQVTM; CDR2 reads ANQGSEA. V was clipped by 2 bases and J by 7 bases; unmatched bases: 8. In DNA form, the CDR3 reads TGCAGCGTTGAAACAGGGGCGCGGCGGGAGCAGTACTTC. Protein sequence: CSVETGARREQYF.

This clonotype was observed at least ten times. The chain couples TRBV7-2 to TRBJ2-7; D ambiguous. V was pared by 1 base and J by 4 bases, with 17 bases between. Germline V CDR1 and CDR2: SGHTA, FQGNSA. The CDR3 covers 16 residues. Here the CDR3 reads CASSLDLTVNLYEQYV. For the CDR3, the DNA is TGTGCCAGCAGCTTAGATCTCACGGTAAATCTTTACGAGCAGTACGTC.

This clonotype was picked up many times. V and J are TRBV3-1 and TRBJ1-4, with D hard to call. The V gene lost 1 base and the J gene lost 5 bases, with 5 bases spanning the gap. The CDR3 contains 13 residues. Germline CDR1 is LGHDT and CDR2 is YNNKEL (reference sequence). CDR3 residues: CASSQVLNEKLFF. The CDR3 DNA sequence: TGTGCCAGCAGCCAAGTCCTAAATGAAAAACTGTTTTTT. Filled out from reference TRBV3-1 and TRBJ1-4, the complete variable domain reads DTAVSQTPKYLVTQMGNDKSIKCEQNLGHDTMYWYKQDSKKFLKIMFSYNNKELIINETVPNRFSPKSPDKAHLNLHINSLELGDSAVYFCASSQVLNEKLFFGSGTQLSVL.